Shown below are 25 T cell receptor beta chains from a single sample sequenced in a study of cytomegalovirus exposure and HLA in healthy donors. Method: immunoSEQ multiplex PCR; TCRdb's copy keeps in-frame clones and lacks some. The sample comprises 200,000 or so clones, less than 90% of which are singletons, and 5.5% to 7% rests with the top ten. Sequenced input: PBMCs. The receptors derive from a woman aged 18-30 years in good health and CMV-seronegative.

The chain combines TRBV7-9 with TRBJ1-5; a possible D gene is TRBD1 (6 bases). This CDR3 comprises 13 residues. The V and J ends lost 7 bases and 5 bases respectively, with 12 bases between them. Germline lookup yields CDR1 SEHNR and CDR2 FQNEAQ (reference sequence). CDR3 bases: TGTGCCAGCAACAGGGAGCCCGATCAGCCCCAGCATTTT. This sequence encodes CASNREPDQPQHF.

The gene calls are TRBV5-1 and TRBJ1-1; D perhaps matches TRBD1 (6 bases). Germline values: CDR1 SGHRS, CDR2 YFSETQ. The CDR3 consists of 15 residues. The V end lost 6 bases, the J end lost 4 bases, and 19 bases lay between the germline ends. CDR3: CASTPDEGVGTEAFF. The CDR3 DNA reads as TGCGCCAGCACCCCGGATGAGGGGGTAGGCACTGAAGCTTTCTTT.

The CDR3 sequence is CASSQGDTESYEQYF. The CDR3 nucleotides read TGCGCCAGCAGCCAAGGGGACACTGAATCCTACGAGCAGTACTTC. V gene TRBV4-1 combines with J gene TRBJ2-7, with D tentatively TRBD1 (6 bases). The V gene lost 1 base and the J gene lost 1 base, with 11 bases spanning the gap. This CDR3 contains 15 residues. Germline assignment: CDR1 MGHRA and CDR2 YSYEKL.

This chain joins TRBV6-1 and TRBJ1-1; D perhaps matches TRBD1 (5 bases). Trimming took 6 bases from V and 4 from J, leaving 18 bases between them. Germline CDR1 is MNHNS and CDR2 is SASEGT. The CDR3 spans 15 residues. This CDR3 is CASRRTGTTGTEAFF. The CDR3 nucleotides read TGTGCCAGCAGGCGAACAGGAACCACGGGCACTGAAGCTTTCTTT.

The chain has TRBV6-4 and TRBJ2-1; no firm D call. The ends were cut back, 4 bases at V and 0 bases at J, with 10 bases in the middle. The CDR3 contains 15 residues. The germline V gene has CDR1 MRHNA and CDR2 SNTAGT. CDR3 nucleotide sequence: TGTGCCAGCAGTGGGACGGAGAGCTCCTACAATGAGCAGTTCTTC. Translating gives CASSGTESSYNEQFF.

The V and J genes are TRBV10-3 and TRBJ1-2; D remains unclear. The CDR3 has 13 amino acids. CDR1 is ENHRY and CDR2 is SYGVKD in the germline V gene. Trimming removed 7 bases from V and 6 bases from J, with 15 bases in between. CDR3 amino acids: CAIKQAPLNGYTF. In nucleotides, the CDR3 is TGTGCCATCAAGCAGGCCCCTTTGAATGGCTACACCTTC.

The CDR3 protein is CASSWWAGEYNEQFF. Written as DNA, the CDR3 is TGTGCCAGCAGCTGGTGGGCAGGAGAATACAATGAGCAGTTCTTC. The rearrangement joins TRBV5-6 to TRBJ2-1; D is unresolved. Germline V gives CDR1 SGHDT, CDR2 YYEEEE. This CDR3 contains 15 residues. Trimming left V 3 bases short and J 4 bases short, with 14 bases between.

This CDR3 is CAISPGTGNYEQYF. In nucleotides, the CDR3 is TGTGCCATCAGTCCCGGGACAGGGAACTACGAGCAGTACTTC. V and J are TRBV10-3 and TRBJ2-7, with 9 bases aligning to TRBD1. The ends lost 5 bases at V and 3 bases at J; junction bases unmatched: 5. In germline, CDR1 is ENHRY, CDR2 SYGVKD. CDR3 length: 14 amino acids.

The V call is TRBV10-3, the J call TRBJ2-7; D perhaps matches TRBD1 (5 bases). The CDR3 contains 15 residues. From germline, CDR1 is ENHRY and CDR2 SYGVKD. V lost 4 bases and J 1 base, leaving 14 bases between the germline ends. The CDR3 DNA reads TGTGCCATCAGTGGTGGCAGGGAAGGGTCCTACGAGCAGTACTTC. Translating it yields CAISGGREGSYEQYF.

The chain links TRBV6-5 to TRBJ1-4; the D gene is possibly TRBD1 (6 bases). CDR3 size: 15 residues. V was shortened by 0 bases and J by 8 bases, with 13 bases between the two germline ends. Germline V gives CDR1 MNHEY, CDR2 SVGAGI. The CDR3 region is CASSYSDRTAEKLFF. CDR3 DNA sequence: TGTGCCAGCAGTTACTCGGACCGGACAGCAGAAAAACTGTTTTTT.

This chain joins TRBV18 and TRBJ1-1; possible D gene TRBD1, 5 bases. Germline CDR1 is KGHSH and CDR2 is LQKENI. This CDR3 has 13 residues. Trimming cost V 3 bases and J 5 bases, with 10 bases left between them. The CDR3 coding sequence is TGTGCCAGCTCACCGAGGGGTGGGACTGAAGCTTTCTTT. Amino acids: CASSPRGGTEAFF.

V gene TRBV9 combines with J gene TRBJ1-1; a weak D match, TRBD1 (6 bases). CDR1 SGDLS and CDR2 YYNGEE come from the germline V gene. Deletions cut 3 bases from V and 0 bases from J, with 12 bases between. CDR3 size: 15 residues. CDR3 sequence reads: CASSDGGGLNTEAFF. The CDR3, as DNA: TGTGCCAGCAGCGATGGGGGCGGCTTGAACACTGAAGCTTTCTTT. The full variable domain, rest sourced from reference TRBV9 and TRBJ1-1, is DSGVTQTPKHLITATGQRVTLRCSPRSGDLSVYWYQQSLDQGLQFLIQYYNGEERAKGNILERFSAQQFPDLHSELNLSSLELGDSALYFCASSDGGGLNTEAFFGQGTRLTVV.

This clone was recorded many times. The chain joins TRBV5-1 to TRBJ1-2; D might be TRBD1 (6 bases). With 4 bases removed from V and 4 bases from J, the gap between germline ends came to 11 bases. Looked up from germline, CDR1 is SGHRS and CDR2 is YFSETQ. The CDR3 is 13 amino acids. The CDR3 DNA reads TGCGCCAGCAGCCTACAGGGCGGCTATGGCTACACCTTC. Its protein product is CASSLQGGYGYTF.

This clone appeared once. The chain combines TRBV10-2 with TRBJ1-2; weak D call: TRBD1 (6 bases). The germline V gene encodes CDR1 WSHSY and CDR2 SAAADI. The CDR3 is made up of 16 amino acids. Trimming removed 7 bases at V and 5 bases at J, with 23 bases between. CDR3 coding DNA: TGCGCCAGCATGGACACCTGGGACACCACAGGGTATGGCTACACCTTC. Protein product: CASMDTWDTTGYGYTF.

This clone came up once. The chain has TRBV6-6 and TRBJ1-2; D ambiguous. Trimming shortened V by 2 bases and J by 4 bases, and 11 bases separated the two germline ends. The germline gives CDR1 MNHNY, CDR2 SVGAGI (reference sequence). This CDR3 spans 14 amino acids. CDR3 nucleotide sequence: TGTGCCAGCAGTTACGACCCCCGGAGCTATGGCTACACCTTC. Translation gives CASSYDPRSYGYTF.

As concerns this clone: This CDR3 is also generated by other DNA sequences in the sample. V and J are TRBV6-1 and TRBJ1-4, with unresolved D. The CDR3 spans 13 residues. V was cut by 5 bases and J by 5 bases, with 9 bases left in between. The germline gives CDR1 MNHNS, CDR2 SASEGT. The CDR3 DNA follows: TGTGCCAGCAGTCTGACCGAGAATGAAAAACTGTTTTTT. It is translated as CASSLTENEKLFF.

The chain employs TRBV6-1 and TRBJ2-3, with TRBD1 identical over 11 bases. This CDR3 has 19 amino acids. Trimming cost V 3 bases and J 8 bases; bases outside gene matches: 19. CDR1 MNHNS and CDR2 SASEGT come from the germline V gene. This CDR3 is CASSENLLRTGGGLGTQYF. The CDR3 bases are TGTGCCAGCAGTGAGAATCTTCTTCGGACAGGGGGCGGTTTAGGTACGCAGTATTTT.

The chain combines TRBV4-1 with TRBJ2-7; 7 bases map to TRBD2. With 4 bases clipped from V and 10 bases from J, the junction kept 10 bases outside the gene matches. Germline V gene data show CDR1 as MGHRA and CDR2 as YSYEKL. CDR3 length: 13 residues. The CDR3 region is CASSPVGLAVQYF. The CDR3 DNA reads TGCGCCAGCAGCCCTGTCGGTCTAGCGGTACAGTACTTC.

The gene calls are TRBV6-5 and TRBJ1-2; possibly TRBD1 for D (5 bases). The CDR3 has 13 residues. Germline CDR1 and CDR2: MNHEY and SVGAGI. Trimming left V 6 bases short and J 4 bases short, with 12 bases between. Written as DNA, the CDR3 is TGTGCCAGCAGCGGGACGTCTAGCTATGGCTACACCTTC. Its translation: CASSGTSSYGYTF.

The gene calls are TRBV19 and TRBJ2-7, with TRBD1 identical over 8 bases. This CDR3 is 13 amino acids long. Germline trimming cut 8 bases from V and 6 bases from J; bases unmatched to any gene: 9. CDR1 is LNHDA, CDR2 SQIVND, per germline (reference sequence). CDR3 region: CASLRQGTGEQYF. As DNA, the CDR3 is TGTGCCAGTCTCCGACAGGGGACGGGCGAGCAGTACTTC.

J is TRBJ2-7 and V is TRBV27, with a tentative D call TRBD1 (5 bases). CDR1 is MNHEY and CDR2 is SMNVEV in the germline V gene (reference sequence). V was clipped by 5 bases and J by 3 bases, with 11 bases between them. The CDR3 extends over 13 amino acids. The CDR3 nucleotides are TGTGCCAGCAGTCAATGGCAGGGCTACGAGCAGTACTTC. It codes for CASSQWQGYEQYF.

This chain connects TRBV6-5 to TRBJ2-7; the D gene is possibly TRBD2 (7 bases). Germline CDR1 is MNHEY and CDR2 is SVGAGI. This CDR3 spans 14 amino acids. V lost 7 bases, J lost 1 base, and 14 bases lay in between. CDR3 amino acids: CASTRGEGSYEQYF. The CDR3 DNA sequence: TGTGCCAGCACTAGGGGGGAGGGTTCCTACGAGCAGTACTTC.

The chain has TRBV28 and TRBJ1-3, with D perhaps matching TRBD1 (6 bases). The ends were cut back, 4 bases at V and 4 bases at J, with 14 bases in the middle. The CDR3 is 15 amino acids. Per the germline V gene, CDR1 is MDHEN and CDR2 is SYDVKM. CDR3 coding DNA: TGTGCCAGCAGTTCAGGACAGTTGAGAGGAAACACCATATATTTT. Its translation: CASSSGQLRGNTIYF. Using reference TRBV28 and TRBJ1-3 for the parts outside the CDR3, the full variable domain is DVKVTQSSRYLVKRTGEKVFLECVQDMDHENMFWYRQDPGLGLRLIYFSYDVKMKEKGDIPEGYSVSREKKERFSLILESASTNQTSMYLCASSSGQLRGNTIYFGEGSWLTVV.

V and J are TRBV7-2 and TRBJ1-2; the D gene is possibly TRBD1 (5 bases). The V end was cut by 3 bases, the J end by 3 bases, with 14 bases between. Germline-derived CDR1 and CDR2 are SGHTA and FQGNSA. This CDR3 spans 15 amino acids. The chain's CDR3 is CASSFRASRDYGYTF. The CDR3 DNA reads TGTGCCAGCAGCTTCAGGGCCAGCCGGGACTATGGCTACACCTTC.

The CDR3 DNA is TGTGCCACCAGCAGTTCCAGGGGGTCGCGCGTCTCCTACGAGCAGTACTTC. Encoded protein: CATSSSRGSRVSYEQYF. This chain joins TRBV15 and TRBJ2-7, with TRBD1 matching 7 bases. The CDR3 is made up of 17 amino acids. Germline loops: CDR1 LNHNV, CDR2 YYDKDF (reference sequence). V lost 3 bases to trimming and J lost 0 bases; unmatched junction nucleotides: 11.